This T cell receptor (beta chain) originates from a study of PD-L1 blockade in urothelial cancer. Turning to the study itself: A median blood sample held about 150,000 T cells and 80,000 or so unique TCRs.

Between 1 and 8 samples, pretreatment and on-treatment, were given by each patient. The method was immunoSEQ multiplex PCR; TCRdb's version includes in-frame clones alone and lacks a portion of them. The sample holds approximately 110,000 clones, over 75% seen once. This CDR3 spans 17 amino acids. With 4 bases clipped from V and 1 base from J, the junction kept 7 bases outside the gene matches. The germline CDR1 and CDR2 sequences are SGHTA and FQGTGA. V and J are TRBV7-3 and TRBJ2-5; 12 bases map to TRBD2. This TCR was recovered from a man aged 45-60 years with urothelial cancer. Here the sequenced sample was PBMCs, taken around atezolizumab (anti-PD-L1) treatment. Written as DNA, the CDR3 is TGTGCCAGCAGCTCCGGACTAGCGGGATCTATCCAAGAGACCCAGTACTTC. This codes for CASSSGLAGSIQETQYF.